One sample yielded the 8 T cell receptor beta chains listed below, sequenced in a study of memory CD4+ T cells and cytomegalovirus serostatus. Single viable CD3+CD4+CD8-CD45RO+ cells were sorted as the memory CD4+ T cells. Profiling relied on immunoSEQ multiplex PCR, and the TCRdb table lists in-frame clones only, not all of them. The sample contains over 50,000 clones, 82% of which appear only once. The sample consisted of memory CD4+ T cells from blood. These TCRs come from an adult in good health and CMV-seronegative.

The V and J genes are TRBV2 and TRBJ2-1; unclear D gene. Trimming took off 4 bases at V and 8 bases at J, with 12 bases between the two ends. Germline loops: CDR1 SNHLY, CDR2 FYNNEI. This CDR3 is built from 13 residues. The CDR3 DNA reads TGTGCCAGCAGTGTCGTAGTCAGCCATGAGCAGTTCTTC. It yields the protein CASSVVVSHEQFF.

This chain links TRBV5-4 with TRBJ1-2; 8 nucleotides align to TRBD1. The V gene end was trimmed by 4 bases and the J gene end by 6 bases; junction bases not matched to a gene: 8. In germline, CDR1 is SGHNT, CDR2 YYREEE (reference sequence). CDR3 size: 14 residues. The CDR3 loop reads CASSPRGREDGYTF. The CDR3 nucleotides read TGTGCCAGCAGCCCCAGGGGGCGAGAAGATGGCTACACCTTC. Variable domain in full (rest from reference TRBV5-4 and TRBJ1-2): ETGVTQSPTHLIKTRGQQVTLRCSSQSGHNTVSWYQQALGQGPQFIFQYYREEENGRGNFPPRFSGLQFPNYSSELNVNALELDDSALYLCASSPRGREDGYTFGSGTRLTVV.

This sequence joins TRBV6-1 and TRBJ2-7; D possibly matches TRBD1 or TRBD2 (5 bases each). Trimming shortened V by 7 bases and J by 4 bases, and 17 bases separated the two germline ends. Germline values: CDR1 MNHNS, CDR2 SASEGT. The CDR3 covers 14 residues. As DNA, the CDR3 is TGTGCCAGCAAAGAGGGGTTTACGGGTTACGAGCAGTACTTC. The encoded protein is CASKEGFTGYEQYF.

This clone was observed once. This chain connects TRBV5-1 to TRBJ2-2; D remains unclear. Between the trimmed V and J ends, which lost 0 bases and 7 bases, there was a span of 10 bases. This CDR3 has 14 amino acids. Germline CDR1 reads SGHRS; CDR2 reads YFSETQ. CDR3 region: CASSLGDTLGELFF. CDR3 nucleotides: TGCGCCAGCAGCTTGGGGGATACTCTCGGGGAGCTGTTTTTT.

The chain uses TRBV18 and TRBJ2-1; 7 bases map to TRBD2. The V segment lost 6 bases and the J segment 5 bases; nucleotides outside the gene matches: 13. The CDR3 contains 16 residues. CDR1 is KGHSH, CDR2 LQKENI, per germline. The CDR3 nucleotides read TGTGCCAGCTCGGCCCTCGGAGCGGGACTCAACAATGAGCAGTTCTTC. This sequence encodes CASSALGAGLNNEQFF.

CDR3 sequence reads: CASRGFTDTQYF. The CDR3 DNA is TGTGCCAGCCGGGGCTTCACAGATACGCAGTATTTT. This chain connects TRBV2 to TRBJ2-3; D is possibly TRBD1 or TRBD2 (5 bases each). This CDR3 comprises 12 residues. Germline CDR1 and CDR2: SNHLY and FYNNEI. Trimming removed 8 bases at V and 2 bases at J, with 8 bases between.

The CDR3 DNA follows: TGTGCCAGCAGCCAGGACAGGGGGACTTATGGCTACACCTTC. This codes for CASSQDRGTYGYTF. The chain combines TRBV13 with TRBJ1-2, with 10 bases that match TRBD1. V trimming: 5 bases; J trimming: 5 bases; junction bases outside the gene matches: 5. The CDR3 loop spans 14 amino acids. Germline assignment: CDR1 PRHDT and CDR2 FYEKMQ (reference sequence).

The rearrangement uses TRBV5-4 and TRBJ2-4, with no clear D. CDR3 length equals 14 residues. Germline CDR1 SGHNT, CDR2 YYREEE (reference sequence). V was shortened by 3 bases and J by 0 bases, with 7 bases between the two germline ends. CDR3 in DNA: TGTGCCAGCAGCTCTCCGGGAGCCAAAAACATTCAGTACTTC. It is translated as CASSSPGAKNIQYF.